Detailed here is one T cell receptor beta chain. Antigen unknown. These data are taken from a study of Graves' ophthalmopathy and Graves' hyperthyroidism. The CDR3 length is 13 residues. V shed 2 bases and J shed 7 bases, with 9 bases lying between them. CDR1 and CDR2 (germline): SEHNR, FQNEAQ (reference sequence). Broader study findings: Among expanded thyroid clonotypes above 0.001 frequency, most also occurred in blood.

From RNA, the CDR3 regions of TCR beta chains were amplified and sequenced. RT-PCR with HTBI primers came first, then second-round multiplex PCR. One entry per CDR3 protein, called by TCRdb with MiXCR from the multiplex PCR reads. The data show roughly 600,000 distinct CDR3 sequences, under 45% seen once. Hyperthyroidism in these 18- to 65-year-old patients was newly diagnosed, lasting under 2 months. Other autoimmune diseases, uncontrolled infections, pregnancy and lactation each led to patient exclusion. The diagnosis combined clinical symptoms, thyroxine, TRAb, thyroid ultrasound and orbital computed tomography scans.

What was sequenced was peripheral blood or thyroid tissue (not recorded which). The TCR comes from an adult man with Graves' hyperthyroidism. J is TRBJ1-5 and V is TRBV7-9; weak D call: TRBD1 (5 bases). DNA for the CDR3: TGTGCCAGCAGCTTAAGAGGGGAGCAGCCCCAGCATTTT. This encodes CASSLRGEQPQHF.